This is a list of T cell receptor beta chains from one sample in a study of vaccination and CD4 T cells after COVID-19. Via MiXCR, TCRdb re-called the PCR reads, giving one row per CDR3 protein. The repertoire holds around 26,000 distinct CDR3 sequences, with 40% to 45% as singletons. These TCRs are of unknown antigen specificity. Source: CD4+ T cells from blood, cultured in vitro, taken about 7 months after SARS-CoV-2 vaccination. These TCRs come from a human donor who had recovered from COVID-19. CDR3s include the opening cysteine and the closing phenylalanine or tryptophan. Fields, in order: D gene, clone size, V gene, J gene, CDR3 DNA, CDR3 protein. D genes are given only for firm matches. Not all rows give a size; the values are once, few, many and, for expanded clones, a class.

D gene: TRBD1
clone size: few
V gene: TRBV20-1
J gene: TRBJ2-7
CDR3 DNA: TGCAGTGCTAGAAATGGGGACAGACCCTACGAGCAGTACTTC
CDR3 protein: CSARNGDRPYEQYF

D gene: -
clone size: -
V gene: TRBV28
J gene: TRBJ2-1
CDR3 DNA: TGTGCCAGCAGTTTCTTCGGGATGGACAATGAGCAGTTCTTC
CDR3 protein: CASSFFGMDNEQFF

D gene: TRBD2
clone size: few
V gene: TRBV6-2/TRBV6-3
J gene: TRBJ2-1
CDR3 DNA: TGTGCCAGCAGTCCGAGGACTAGCGGTTACAATGAGCAGTTCTTC
CDR3 protein: CASSPRTSGYNEQFF

D gene: -
clone size: -
V gene: TRBV7-8
J gene: TRBJ2-7
CDR3 DNA: TGTGCCAGCAGCCTGGACAGCGCCTCCTACGAGCAGTACTTC
CDR3 protein: CASSLDSASYEQYF

D gene: -
clone size: -
V gene: TRBV7-9
J gene: TRBJ2-7
CDR3 DNA: TGTGCCAGCAGCTTAGCGGGTCTCTACGAGCAGTACTTC
CDR3 protein: CASSLAGLYEQYF

D gene: -
clone size: -
V gene: TRBV7-9
J gene: TRBJ2-5
CDR3 DNA: TGTGCCAGCAGCTTAGTTGCGGAAGAGACCCAGTACTTC
CDR3 protein: CASSLVAEETQYF

D gene: TRBD2
clone size: -
V gene: TRBV6-2/TRBV6-3
J gene: TRBJ2-7
CDR3 DNA: TGTGCCAGCAGCCATTATAGCGGGAGTTTGGACGAGCAGTACTTC
CDR3 protein: CASSHYSGSLDEQYF

D gene: -
clone size: -
V gene: TRBV19
J gene: TRBJ1-1
CDR3 DNA: TGTGCCAGTAGTACCACGGCCGACCACGAAGCTTTCTTT
CDR3 protein: CASSTTADHEAFF

D gene: -
clone size: -
V gene: TRBV28
J gene: TRBJ1-5
CDR3 DNA: TGTGCCAGCAGTTTATCCAGATACTATAGCAATCAGCCCCAGCATTTT
CDR3 protein: CASSLSRYYSNQPQHF

D gene: TRBD1
clone size: few
V gene: TRBV2
J gene: TRBJ1-1
CDR3 DNA: TGTGCCAGCAGGGATGGGACAGGGGGCACTGAAGCTTTCTTT
CDR3 protein: CASRDGTGGTEAFF

D gene: -
clone size: -
V gene: TRBV7-2
J gene: TRBJ2-4
CDR3 DNA: TGTGCCAGCAGCTTAGAGGGTACGGTGGGAAACATTCAGTACTTC
CDR3 protein: CASSLEGTVGNIQYF

D gene: -
clone size: once
V gene: TRBV19
J gene: TRBJ1-1
CDR3 DNA: TGTGCCAGTAGTATTTTGGCACAGGGCACTGAAGCTTTCTTT
CDR3 protein: CASSILAQGTEAFF

D gene: -
clone size: -
V gene: TRBV20-1
J gene: TRBJ1-5
CDR3 DNA: TGCAGTGTTTTTCGATTCAATCAGCCCCAGCATTTT
CDR3 protein: CSVFRFNQPQHF

D gene: -
clone size: -
V gene: TRBV6-2/TRBV6-3
J gene: TRBJ2-7
CDR3 DNA: TGTGCCAGCAGGCCCGGAGGGGGGAGAAAGGAGCAGTACTTC
CDR3 protein: CASRPGGGRKEQYF

D gene: TRBD1
clone size: -
V gene: TRBV7-8
J gene: TRBJ2-1
CDR3 DNA: TGTGCCAGCAGCGAGAAGGACAGGTCCTCCTACAATGAGCAGTTCTTC
CDR3 protein: CASSEKDRSSYNEQFF

D gene: -
clone size: -
V gene: TRBV15
J gene: TRBJ2-5
CDR3 DNA: TGTGCCACCAGCAGAGCTGGCGGGGAAGAGACCCAGTACTTC
CDR3 protein: CATSRAGGEETQYF

D gene: -
clone size: -
V gene: TRBV27
J gene: TRBJ2-1
CDR3 DNA: TGTGCCAGCAGTTTTGTCCTAGCCCTTAACAATGAGCAGTTCTTC
CDR3 protein: CASSFVLALNNEQFF

D gene: -
clone size: -
V gene: TRBV28
J gene: TRBJ2-5
CDR3 DNA: TGTGCCAGCAGTTTTGCAGGGCGCCTCCAAGAGACCCAGTACTTC
CDR3 protein: CASSFAGRLQETQYF

D gene: -
clone size: few
V gene: TRBV19
J gene: TRBJ2-5
CDR3 DNA: TGTGCCAGTAGCCGGCTCAACGGGGCAGAGACCCAGTACTTC
CDR3 protein: CASSRLNGAETQYF

D gene: -
clone size: -
V gene: TRBV2
J gene: TRBJ2-7
CDR3 DNA: TGTGCCAGCAGGGGTCTGGGGGAGCAGTACTTC
CDR3 protein: CASRGLGEQYF

D gene: -
clone size: -
V gene: TRBV4-1
J gene: TRBJ2-3
CDR3 DNA: TGCGCCAGCAGCCGACTATCCACAGATACGCAGTATTTT
CDR3 protein: CASSRLSTDTQYF

D gene: TRBD2
clone size: few
V gene: TRBV27
J gene: TRBJ2-1
CDR3 DNA: TGTGCCAGCAGTTTATTTGCCGGGAGGATCCCCAATGAGCAGTTCTTC
CDR3 protein: CASSLFAGRIPNEQFF

D gene: -
clone size: -
V gene: TRBV28
J gene: TRBJ2-7
CDR3 DNA: TGTGCCAGCAGTTTAGGGCGGCAGTACTTC
CDR3 protein: CASSLGRQYF

D gene: -
clone size: few
V gene: TRBV6-1
J gene: TRBJ2-1
CDR3 DNA: TGTGCCAGCAGTGAAGCGCTTCGAGATGAGCAGTTCTTC
CDR3 protein: CASSEALRDEQFF

D gene: TRBD2
clone size: -
V gene: TRBV7-8
J gene: TRBJ2-7
CDR3 DNA: TGTGCCAGCAGCGCGCTAGCGGGAGGTTCCTACGAGCAGTACTTC
CDR3 protein: CASSALAGGSYEQYF

D gene: -
clone size: few
V gene: TRBV10-3
J gene: TRBJ1-6
CDR3 DNA: TGTGCCATCAGCGAACGGACAGTCAATAATTCACCCCTCCACTTT
CDR3 protein: CAISERTVNNSPLHF

D gene: -
clone size: -
V gene: TRBV7-9
J gene: TRBJ2-5
CDR3 DNA: TGTGCCAGCAATCGGGCTAGACAAGAGACCCAGTACTTC
CDR3 protein: CASNRARQETQYF

D gene: -
clone size: few
V gene: TRBV4-3
J gene: TRBJ1-2
CDR3 DNA: TGCGCCAGCAGCCCGAAAGATTATTCGGTCATGGGGGAGTATGGCTACACCTTC
CDR3 protein: CASSPKDYSVMGEYGYTF

D gene: -
clone size: few
V gene: TRBV28
J gene: TRBJ2-7
CDR3 DNA: TGTGCCAGCAGACCCTTAGCCTCAAGGGCCTACGAGCAGTACTTC
CDR3 protein: CASRPLASRAYEQYF

D gene: TRBD2
clone size: few
V gene: TRBV20-1
J gene: TRBJ2-5
CDR3 DNA: TGCAGTGCTAGAGAAGTAAGACTAGCGGGAGGCCACGAGACCCAGTACTTC
CDR3 protein: CSAREVRLAGGHETQYF

D gene: -
clone size: -
V gene: TRBV27
J gene: TRBJ2-7
CDR3 DNA: TGTGCCAGCAGATACGAGCAGTACTTC
CDR3 protein: CASRYEQYF

D gene: TRBD1
clone size: -
V gene: TRBV7-6
J gene: TRBJ2-2
CDR3 DNA: TGTGCCAGCAGCTTTGGGACAGGGAGAGACACCGGGGAGCTGTTTTTT
CDR3 protein: CASSFGTGRDTGELFF

D gene: TRBD2
clone size: -
V gene: TRBV15
J gene: TRBJ2-1
CDR3 DNA: TGTGCCACCAGCGGAGTAGTTGCTAGCGGGGAACTGACACAGTTCTTC
CDR3 protein: CATSGVVASGELTQFF

D gene: -
clone size: -
V gene: TRBV28
J gene: TRBJ2-2
CDR3 DNA: TGTGCCACAATCAGAGGAACCGGGGAGCTGTTTTTT
CDR3 protein: CATIRGTGELFF

D gene: TRBD2
clone size: few
V gene: TRBV20-1
J gene: TRBJ2-3
CDR3 DNA: TGCAGTGCGCCTAGCGGGGATAGCACAGATACGCAGTATTTT
CDR3 protein: CSAPSGDSTDTQYF

D gene: -
clone size: -
V gene: TRBV10-3
J gene: TRBJ1-6
CDR3 DNA: TGTGCCATCAGTGGTTCCGGCGGAAGCTCCTATAATTCACCCCTCCACTTT
CDR3 protein: CAISGSGGSSYNSPLHF

D gene: -
clone size: few
V gene: TRBV7-3
J gene: TRBJ2-7
CDR3 DNA: TGTGCCAGGTATGAGGGCTGGGCGGACTCCTACGAGCAGTACTTC
CDR3 protein: CARYEGWADSYEQYF

D gene: -
clone size: -
V gene: TRBV28
J gene: TRBJ2-6
CDR3 DNA: TGTGCCAGCAGCCCCTCTAGGGTGGTTGGGGCCAACGTCCTGACTTTC
CDR3 protein: CASSPSRVVGANVLTF

D gene: TRBD1
clone size: -
V gene: TRBV19
J gene: TRBJ1-5
CDR3 DNA: TGTGCCAGTAGTATGACAGGGGGCAGCAATCAGCCCCAGCATTTT
CDR3 protein: CASSMTGGSNQPQHF